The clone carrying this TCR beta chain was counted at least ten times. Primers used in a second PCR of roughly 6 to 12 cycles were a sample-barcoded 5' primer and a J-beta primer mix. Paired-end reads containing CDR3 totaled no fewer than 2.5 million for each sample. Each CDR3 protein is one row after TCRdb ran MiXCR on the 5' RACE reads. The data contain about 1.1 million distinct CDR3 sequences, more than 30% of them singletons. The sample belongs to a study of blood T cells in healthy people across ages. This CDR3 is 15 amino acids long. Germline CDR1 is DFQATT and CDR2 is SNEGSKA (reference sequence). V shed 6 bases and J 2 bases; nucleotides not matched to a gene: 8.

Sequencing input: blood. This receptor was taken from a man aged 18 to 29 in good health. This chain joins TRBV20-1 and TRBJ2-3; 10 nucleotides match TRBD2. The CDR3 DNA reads TGCAGTGCCCCGAAGACTAGCGGGCACACAGATACGCAGTATTTT. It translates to CSAPKTSGHTDTQYF.